The present T cell receptor (beta chain) was sequenced within a study of blood T cell repertoires in COVID-19. About the research overall: Whether acute or convalescent, the COVID-19 samples came from the United States, Italy and Spain. PBMCs, B-cell-depleted T cells, or T cells provided the cDNA or gDNA that made up the material.

V was pared by 4 bases and J by 3 bases, with 14 bases between. Germline V gives CDR1 SGDLS, CDR2 YYNGEE. The CDR3 length is 16 residues. This clone appeared a few times. Authors' analysis steps: Nucleated cell number was recorded as an estimate derived from reference gene primer amplification. Sequenced by immunoSEQ multiplex PCR; TCRdb stores in-frame clones only, minus some. D and trimming were read from the DNA, whereas the V and J calls and clone size are those reported in that table. The sample lists 80,000 to 130,000 clones, about 89% occurring once. The genes are TRBV9 and TRBJ1-6, with D maybe TRBD1 (6 bases). This clonotype originated in a man in his sixties with acute or convalescent COVID-19. Sequencing input: peripheral blood. The chain's CDR3 is CASSSQRDIYNSPLHF. In DNA form, the CDR3 reads TGTGCCAGCAGCTCACAGAGGGACATCTATAATTCACCCCTCCACTTT. Using reference TRBV9 and TRBJ1-6 for the parts outside the CDR3, the full variable domain is DSGVTQTPKHLITATGQRVTLRCSPRSGDLSVYWYQQSLDQGLQFLIQYYNGEERAKGNILERFSAQQFPDLHSELNLSSLELGDSALYFCASSSQRDIYNSPLHFGNGTRLTVT.